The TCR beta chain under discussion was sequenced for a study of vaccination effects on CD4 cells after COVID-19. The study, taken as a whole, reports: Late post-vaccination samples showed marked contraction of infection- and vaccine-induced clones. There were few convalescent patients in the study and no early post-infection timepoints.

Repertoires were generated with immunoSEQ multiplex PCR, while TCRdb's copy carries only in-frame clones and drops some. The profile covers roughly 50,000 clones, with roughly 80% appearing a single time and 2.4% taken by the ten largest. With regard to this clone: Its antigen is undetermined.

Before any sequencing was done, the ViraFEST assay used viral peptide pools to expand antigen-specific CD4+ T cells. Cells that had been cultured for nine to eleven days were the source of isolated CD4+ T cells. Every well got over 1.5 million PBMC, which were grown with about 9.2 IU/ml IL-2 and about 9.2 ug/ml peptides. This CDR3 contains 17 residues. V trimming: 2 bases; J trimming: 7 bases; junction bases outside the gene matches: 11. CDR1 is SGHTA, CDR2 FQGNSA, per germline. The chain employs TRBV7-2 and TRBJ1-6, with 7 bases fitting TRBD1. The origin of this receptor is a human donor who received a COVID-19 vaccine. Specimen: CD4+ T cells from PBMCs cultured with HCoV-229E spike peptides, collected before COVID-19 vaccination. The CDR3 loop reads CASSLSGGPGGNSPLHF. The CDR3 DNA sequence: TGTGCCAGCAGCTTATCGGGGGGGCCAGGGGGGAATTCACCCCTCCACTTT.